The source of this T cell receptor (beta chain) is a study of early T cells in non-severe SARS-CoV-2 infection. Study-level information: The study sequenced bulk RNA from unsorted whole blood, with chains unpaired. General study points: Using VDJdb, the matching emphasized anti-spike CD8 responses while missing private and CD4 specificities.

The CDR3 loop spans 17 amino acids. V gave up 5 bases and J gave up 0 bases; unmatched junction bases: 7. CDR1 is SGHTA, CDR2 FQGTGA, per germline. Individual cDNA molecules were tagged with unique molecular identifiers, the study reported. A single record per CDR3 protein comes from TCRdb applying MiXCR to the 5' RACE reads. Here the sample spans around 70,000 distinct CDR3 sequences, roughly 9% being singletons. As for this clonotype: As yet, its antigen is unknown.

The receptor's source is an adult who was a healthcare worker with PCR-confirmed SARS-CoV-2 infection or an uninfected control (not recorded which). The gene calls are TRBV7-3 and TRBJ2-6; TRBD1 aligns across 7 bases. Sequenced input: whole blood. The CDR3 nucleotides are TGTGCCAGCAGCCCACAGGACAGGACCTCTGGGGCCAACGTCCTGACTTTC. Its protein product is CASSPQDRTSGANVLTF.